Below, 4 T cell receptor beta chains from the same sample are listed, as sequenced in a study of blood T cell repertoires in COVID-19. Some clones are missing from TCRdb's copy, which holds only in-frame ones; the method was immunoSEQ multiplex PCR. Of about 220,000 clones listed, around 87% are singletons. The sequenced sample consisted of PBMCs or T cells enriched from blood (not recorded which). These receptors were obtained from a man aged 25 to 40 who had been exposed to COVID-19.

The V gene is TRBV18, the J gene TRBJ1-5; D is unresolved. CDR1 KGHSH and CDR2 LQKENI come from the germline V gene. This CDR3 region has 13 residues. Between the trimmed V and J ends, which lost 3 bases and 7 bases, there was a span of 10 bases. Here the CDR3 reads CASSPPAGQPQHF. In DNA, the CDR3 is TGTGCCAGCTCACCTCCCGCCGGGCAGCCCCAGCATTTT.

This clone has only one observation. The CDR3 loop reads CASGLGGWTVSYNEQFF. The CDR3 coding sequence is TGTGCTAGTGGTTTGGGGGGATGGACAGTCTCATACAATGAGCAGTTCTTC. The chain joins TRBV12-5 to TRBJ2-1; D perhaps matches TRBD1 (6 bases). The V and J ends lost 1 base and 4 bases respectively, with 17 bases between them. The CDR3 loop spans 17 amino acids. The germline CDR1 and CDR2 sequences are LGHNT and FRNRAP. Drawing the rest from reference TRBV12-5 and TRBJ2-1, the complete variable domain is DARVTQTPRHKVTEMGQEVTMRCQPILGHNTVFWYRQTMMQGLELLAYFRNRAPLDDSGMPKDRFSAEMPDATLATLKIQPSEPRDSAVYFCASGLGGWTVSYNEQFFGPGTRLTVL.

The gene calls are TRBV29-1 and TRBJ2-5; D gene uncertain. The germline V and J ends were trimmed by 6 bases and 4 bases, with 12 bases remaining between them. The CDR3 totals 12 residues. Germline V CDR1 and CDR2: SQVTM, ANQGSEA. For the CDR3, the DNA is TGCAGCGTCAATGCCGCGCGAGAGACCCAGTACTTC. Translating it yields CSVNAARETQYF.

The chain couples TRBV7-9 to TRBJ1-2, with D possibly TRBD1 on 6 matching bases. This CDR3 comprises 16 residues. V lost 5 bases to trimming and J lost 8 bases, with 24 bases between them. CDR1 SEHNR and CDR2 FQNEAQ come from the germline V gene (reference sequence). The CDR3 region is CASSPRQAVPGEGYTF. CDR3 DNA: TGTGCCAGCAGCCCTAGACAGGCGGTCCCAGGGGAAGGCTACACCTTC.